The rows below give T cell receptor beta chains drawn from one sample of a study of shared clonotypes between healthy human individuals. The table came from immunoSEQ multiplex PCR; TCRdb's copy has only in-frame clones and leaves some out. The table records some 2,000,000 clones, around 95% of them present only once. Sequenced sample: naive CD4+ T cells sorted from blood. These receptor sequences come from a man aged 18-30 years in good health. CDR3s include the opening cysteine and the closing phenylalanine or tryptophan. The D gene is left open where the match is weak. A row's size may be missing; if present it is once, few, many or a size class.

j_gene	d_gene	abundance	v_gene	CDR3aa	CDR3nt
TRBJ2-4	NA	NA	TRBV6-6	CASSYSSGQDIQYF	TGTGCCAGCAGTTATTCCTCGGGACAAGACATTCAGTACTTC
TRBJ1-4	NA	NA	TRBV7-9	CASSLYQWDEKLFF	TGTGCCAGCAGCTTGTATCAATGGGATGAAAAACTGTTTTTT
TRBJ2-7	NA	NA	TRBV11-2	CASTHPTVSGYEQYF	TGTGCCAGCACCCACCCGACAGTCTCCGGATACGAGCAGTACTTC
TRBJ2-3	NA	NA	TRBV7-3	CASSFGSGTTDTQYF	TGTGCCAGCAGCTTCGGTAGCGGCACCACAGATACGCAGTATTTT
TRBJ1-5	NA	NA	TRBV6-1	CASRGGPQPQHF	TGTGCCAGCAGGGGGGGCCCCCAGCCCCAGCATTTT
TRBJ1-6	NA	NA	TRBV5-6	CASSFWGGDNSPLHF	TGTGCCAGCAGCTTCTGGGGGGGCGATAATTCACCCCTCCACTTT
TRBJ1-1	TRBD1	NA	TRBV6-6	CASSSRQGDTEAFF	TGTGCCAGCAGTTCGAGACAGGGGGACACTGAAGCTTTCTTT
TRBJ1-1	NA	NA	TRBV10-3	CAISDAITEAFF	TGTGCCATCAGTGATGCGATTACTGAAGCTTTCTTT
TRBJ2-5	TRBD1	NA	TRBV5-1	CASSLAGTGEETQYF	TGCGCCAGCAGCTTGGCGGGGACAGGCGAAGAGACCCAGTACTTC
TRBJ2-4	NA	NA	TRBV18	CASSGFGGDIQYF	TGTGCCAGCTCAGGATTTGGTGGAGACATTCAGTACTTC
TRBJ2-2	TRBD2	NA	TRBV6-6	CASSYSLAGNTGELFF	TGTGCCAGCAGTTACTCTCTAGCGGGGAACACCGGGGAGCTGTTTTTT
TRBJ1-1	NA	NA	TRBV5-5	CASSLEVAWVAFF	TGTGCCAGCAGCTTGGAAGTAGCGTGGGTAGCTTTCTTT
TRBJ1-2	TRBD1	NA	TRBV5-6	CASSLPGQFYGYTF	TGTGCCAGCAGCCTTCCGGGACAGTTCTATGGCTACACCTTC
TRBJ2-7	NA	NA	TRBV30	CAWSVGGTLTYEQYF	TGTGCCTGGAGTGTAGGCGGGACGTTAACCTACGAGCAGTACTTC
TRBJ2-4	NA	NA	TRBV6-1	CASSEFSRNIQYF	TGTGCCAGCAGTGAATTCTCGAGGAACATTCAGTACTTC
TRBJ2-7	TRBD1	NA	TRBV6-6	CASSRQGGKDEQYF	TGTGCCAGCAGTCGACAGGGGGGAAAGGACGAGCAGTACTTC
TRBJ2-5	TRBD1	once	TRBV13	CASSLRQGTETQYF	TGTGCCAGCAGCCTACGACAGGGGACAGAGACCCAGTACTTC
TRBJ2-3	NA	NA	TRBV5-6	CASSVGLLTDTQYF	TGTGCCAGCAGCGTGGGACTTCTCACAGATACGCAGTATTTT
TRBJ1-1	TRBD1	NA	TRBV7-9	CASCEWDRGSGTEAFF	TGTGCCAGCTGTGAATGGGACAGGGGGTCGGGGACTGAAGCTTTCTTT
TRBJ2-3	NA	NA	TRBV19	CASSIAPSTDTQYF	TGTGCCAGTAGTATAGCGCCCAGCACAGATACGCAGTATTTT
TRBJ2-7	NA	once	TRBV28	CASRSRITYEQYF	TGTGCCAGCAGATCCAGAATAACCTACGAGCAGTACTTC
TRBJ1-6	NA	NA	TRBV4-1	CASSLSIGSASPLHF	TGCGCCAGCAGCCTCTCGATCGGGTCGGCTTCGCCCCTCCACTTT
TRBJ2-7	NA	NA	TRBV6-5	CASKRQGVTYEQYF	TGTGCCAGCAAACGGCAGGGAGTTACCTACGAGCAGTACTTC
TRBJ1-4	NA	NA	TRBV19	CASRNTEKLFF	TGTGCCAGTAGAAACACGGAAAAACTGTTTTTT
TRBJ1-2	NA	NA	TRBV9	CASSVDANYGYTF	TGTGCCAGCAGCGTAGATGCCAACTATGGCTACACCTTC
TRBJ2-3	TRBD2	NA	TRBV4-3	CASSEGNSGDTQYF	TGCGCCAGCAGCGAAGGAAATAGCGGGGATACGCAGTATTTT
TRBJ2-1	TRBD2	NA	TRBV5-1	CASSSTLEGGDEQFF	TGCGCCAGCAGCTCTACATTGGAGGGAGGGGATGAGCAGTTCTTC
TRBJ2-2	TRBD1	NA	TRBV5-4	CASSLDRGLTGELFF	TGTGCCAGCAGCCTCGACAGGGGGCTCACCGGGGAGCTGTTTTTT
TRBJ2-7	TRBD2	NA	TRBV5-1	CASSASGTKTYEQYF	TGCGCCAGCAGCGCTTCCGGGACTAAAACTTACGAGCAGTACTTC
TRBJ1-1	NA	NA	TRBV30	CAWMGHVNTEAFF	TGTGCCTGGATGGGACATGTGAACACTGAAGCTTTCTTT
TRBJ2-7	TRBD2	NA	TRBV10-2	CASSDRGVSGGYEQYF	TGCGCCAGCAGTGACCGTGGGGTTAGCGGGGGCTACGAGCAGTACTTC
TRBJ2-2	NA	NA	TRBV18	CASSPGIIAGELFF	TGTGCCAGCTCACCGGGAATTATTGCCGGGGAGCTGTTTTTT
TRBJ1-2	TRBD1	NA	TRBV6-5	CASSVDRDYGYTF	TGTGCCAGCAGCGTCGACAGGGACTATGGCTACACCTTC
TRBJ2-5	NA	NA	TRBV15	CATSRDRAGYQETQYF	TGTGCCACCAGCAGAGATCGTGCGGGGTACCAAGAGACCCAGTACTTC
TRBJ1-2	TRBD1	NA	TRBV6-5	CASSFTGQGGDYGYTF	TGTGCCAGCAGTTTTACCGGACAGGGAGGGGACTATGGCTACACCTTC
TRBJ1-3	NA	NA	TRBV9	CASSVGGGQVLRNTIYF	TGTGCCAGCAGCGTAGGGGGAGGGCAGGTGCTGAGAAACACCATATATTTT
TRBJ2-1	TRBD2	NA	TRBV6-1	CASRRAGNGNEQFF	TGTGCCAGCAGGCGAGCGGGAAATGGCAATGAGCAGTTCTTC
TRBJ2-1	NA	NA	TRBV18	CASSPGGEQFF	TGTGCCAGCTCACCTGGAGGGGAGCAGTTCTTC
TRBJ2-7	NA	NA	TRBV4-1	CASSQEEVGGEQYF	TGCGCCAGCAGCCAAGAAGAGGTGGGGGGCGAGCAGTACTTC
TRBJ2-3	TRBD2	NA	TRBV19	CASSFRLAGVADTQYF	TGTGCCAGTAGTTTTCGACTAGCGGGAGTGGCAGATACGCAGTATTTT
TRBJ2-7	NA	NA	TRBV25-1	CASSQGGSSYEQYF	TGTGCCAGCAGTCAAGGGGGGAGCTCCTACGAGCAGTACTTC